Listed below are T cell receptor beta chains from one sample, sequenced in a study of shared T cell receptors in the human thymus. Using immunoSEQ multiplex PCR, the repertoire was profiled, and TCRdb retains in-frame clones only, with some absent. The sample shows about 380,000 clones, over 90% of them seen only once. Sequencing input: thymocytes. The receptors were gathered from a human donor. CDR3s include the opening cysteine and the closing phenylalanine or tryptophan. The D gene is left open where the match is weak.

>TRBJ2-1|TRBV7-2|-
CASSHTRVGGRAYNEQFF
TGTGCCAGCAGCCATACCCGGGTGGGGGGCCGAGCCTACAATGAGCAGTTCTTC
>TRBJ2-7|TRBV6-1|TRBD2
CASRLTSVYEQYF
TGTGCCAGCCGCCTAACTAGCGTCTACGAGCAGTACTTC
>TRBJ1-2|TRBV7-2|TRBD1
CASSKTLRGSWYGYTF
TGTGCCAGCAGCAAAACCCTCAGGGGGTCCTGGTATGGCTACACCTTC
>TRBJ1-2|TRBV6-6|TRBD1
CASGTGEGYGYTF
TGTGCCAGCGGGACAGGGGAGGGCTATGGCTACACCTTC
>TRBJ2-1|TRBV27|TRBD1
CASSCRDRRQNNEQFF
TGTGCCAGCAGTTGCCGGGACAGGCGACAGAACAATGAGCAGTTCTTC
>TRBJ2-7|TRBV6-1|TRBD1
CASSRDRGYEQYF
TGTGCCAGCAGCCGGGACAGGGGTTACGAGCAGTACTTC
>TRBJ1-2|TRBV25-1|-
CASSESGGDYGYTF
TGTGCCAGCAGTGAATCCGGGGGGGACTATGGCTACACCTTC
>TRBJ2-3|TRBV10-1|TRBD2
CASSGGLAYTDTQYF
TGCGCCAGCAGTGGAGGACTAGCGTACACAGATACGCAGTATTTT
>TRBJ1-3|TRBV7-9|-
CASSPTGNSGNTIYF
TGTGCCAGCAGCCCTACAGGGAACTCTGGAAACACCATATATTTT
>TRBJ2-1|TRBV7-2|-
CASSLGRGGSNEQFF
TGTGCCAGCAGCTTAGGACGGGGAGGTTCCAATGAGCAGTTCTTC
>TRBJ2-5|TRBV4-2|TRBD2
CASSTSQREGEYQETQYF
TGTGCCAGCAGCACGTCTCAGCGGGAGGGGGAGTACCAAGAGACCCAGTACTTC
>TRBJ2-1|TRBV11-3|TRBD1
CASSSDRGPYNEQFF
TGTGCCAGCAGCTCCGACAGGGGACCCTACAATGAGCAGTTCTTC
>TRBJ2-3|TRBV7-3|TRBD2
CASSPPGGSKDTQYF
TGTGCCAGCAGCCCACCCGGCGGGAGTAAAGATACGCAGTATTTT